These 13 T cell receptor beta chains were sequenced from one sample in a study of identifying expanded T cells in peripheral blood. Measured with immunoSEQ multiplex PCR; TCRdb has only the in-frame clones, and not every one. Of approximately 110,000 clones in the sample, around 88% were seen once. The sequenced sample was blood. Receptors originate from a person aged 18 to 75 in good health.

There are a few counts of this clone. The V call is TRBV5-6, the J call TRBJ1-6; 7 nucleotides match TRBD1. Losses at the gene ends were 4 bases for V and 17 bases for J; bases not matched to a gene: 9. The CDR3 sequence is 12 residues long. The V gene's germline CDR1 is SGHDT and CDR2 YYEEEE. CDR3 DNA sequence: TGTGCCAGCAGCCCTGGACAGGCCCCCATCCACTTT. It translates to CASSPGQAPIHF.

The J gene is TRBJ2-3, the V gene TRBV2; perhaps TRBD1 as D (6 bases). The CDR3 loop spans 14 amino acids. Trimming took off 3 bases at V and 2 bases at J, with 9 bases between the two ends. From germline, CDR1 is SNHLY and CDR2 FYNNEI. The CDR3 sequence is CASSDRGSTDTQYF. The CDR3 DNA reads TGTGCCAGCAGTGACAGGGGATCCACAGATACGCAGTATTTT.

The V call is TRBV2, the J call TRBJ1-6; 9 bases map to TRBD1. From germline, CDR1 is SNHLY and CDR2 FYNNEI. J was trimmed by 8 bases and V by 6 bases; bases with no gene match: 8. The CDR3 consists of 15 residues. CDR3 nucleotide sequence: TGTGCCAGCAGGTTCCTACAGGGGGCTGATTCACCCCTCCACTTT. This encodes CASRFLQGADSPLHF.

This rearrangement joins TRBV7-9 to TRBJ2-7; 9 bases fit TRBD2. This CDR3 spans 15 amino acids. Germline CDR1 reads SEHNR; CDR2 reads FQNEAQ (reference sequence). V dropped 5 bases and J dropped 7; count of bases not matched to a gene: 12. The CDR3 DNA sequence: TGTGCCAGCAGCCCGTACGGCGGGGGGGCCCTTGAGCAGTACTTC. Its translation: CASSPYGGGALEQYF.

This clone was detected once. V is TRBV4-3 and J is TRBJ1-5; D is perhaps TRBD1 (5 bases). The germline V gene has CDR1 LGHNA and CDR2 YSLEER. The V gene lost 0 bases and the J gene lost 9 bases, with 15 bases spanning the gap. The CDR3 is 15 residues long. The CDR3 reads CASSQDRQSLGPQHF. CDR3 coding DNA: TGCGCCAGCAGCCAAGATAGACAGAGCCTAGGGCCCCAGCATTTT.

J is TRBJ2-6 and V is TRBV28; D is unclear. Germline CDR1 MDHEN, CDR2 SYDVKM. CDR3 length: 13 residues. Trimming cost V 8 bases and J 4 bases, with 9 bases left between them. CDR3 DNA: TGTGCCAGCGTAAACCAGGGGGCCAACGTCCTGACTTTC. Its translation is CASVNQGANVLTF. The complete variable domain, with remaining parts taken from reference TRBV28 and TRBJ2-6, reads DVKVTQSSRYLVKRTGEKVFLECVQDMDHENMFWYRQDPGLGLRLIYFSYDVKMKEKGDIPEGYSVSREKKERFSLILESASTNQTSMYLCASVNQGANVLTFGAGSRLTVL.

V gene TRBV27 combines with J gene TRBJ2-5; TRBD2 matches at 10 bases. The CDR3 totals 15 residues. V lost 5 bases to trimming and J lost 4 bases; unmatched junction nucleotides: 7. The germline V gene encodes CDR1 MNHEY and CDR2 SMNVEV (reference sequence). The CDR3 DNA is TGTGCCAGCAGTCTCCTAGTAGCGGGGGGAGAGACCCAGTACTTC. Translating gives CASSLLVAGGETQYF.

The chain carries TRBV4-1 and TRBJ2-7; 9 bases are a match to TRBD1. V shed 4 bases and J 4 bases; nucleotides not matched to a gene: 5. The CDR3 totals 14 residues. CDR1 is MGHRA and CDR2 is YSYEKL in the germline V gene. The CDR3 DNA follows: TGCGCCAGCAGCCCCGGGACAGGGTGGTACGAGCAGTACTTC. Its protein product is CASSPGTGWYEQYF.

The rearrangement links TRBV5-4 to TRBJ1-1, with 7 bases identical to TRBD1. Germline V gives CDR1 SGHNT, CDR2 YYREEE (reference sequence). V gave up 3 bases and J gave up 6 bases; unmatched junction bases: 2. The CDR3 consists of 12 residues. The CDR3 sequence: CASSYTGAEAFF. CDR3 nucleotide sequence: TGTGCCAGCAGCTACACAGGGGCTGAAGCTTTCTTT.

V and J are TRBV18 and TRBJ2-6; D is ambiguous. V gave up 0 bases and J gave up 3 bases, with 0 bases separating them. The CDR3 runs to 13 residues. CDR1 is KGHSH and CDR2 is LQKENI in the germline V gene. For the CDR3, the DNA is TGTGCCAGCTCACCACCTGGGGCCAACGTCCTGACTTTC. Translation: CASSPPGANVLTF.

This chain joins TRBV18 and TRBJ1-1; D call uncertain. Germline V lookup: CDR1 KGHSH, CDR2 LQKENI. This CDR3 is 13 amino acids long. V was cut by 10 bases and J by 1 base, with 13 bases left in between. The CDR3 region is CATSLGGNTEAFF. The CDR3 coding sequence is TGTGCCACCTCGTTGGGAGGGAACACTGAAGCTTTCTTT.

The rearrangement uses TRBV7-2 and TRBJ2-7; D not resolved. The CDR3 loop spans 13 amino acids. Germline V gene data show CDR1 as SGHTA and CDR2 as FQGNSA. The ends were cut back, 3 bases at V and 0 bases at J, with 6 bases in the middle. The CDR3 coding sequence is TGTGCCAGCAGCTTCTCAAACTCCTACGAGCAGTACTTC. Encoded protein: CASSFSNSYEQYF.

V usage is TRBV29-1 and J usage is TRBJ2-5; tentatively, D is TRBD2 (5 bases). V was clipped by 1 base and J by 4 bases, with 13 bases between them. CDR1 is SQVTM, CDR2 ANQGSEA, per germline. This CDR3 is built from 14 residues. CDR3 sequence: CSVEAQDRGETQYF. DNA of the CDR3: TGCAGCGTTGAAGCTCAGGATCGGGGAGAGACCCAGTACTTC.